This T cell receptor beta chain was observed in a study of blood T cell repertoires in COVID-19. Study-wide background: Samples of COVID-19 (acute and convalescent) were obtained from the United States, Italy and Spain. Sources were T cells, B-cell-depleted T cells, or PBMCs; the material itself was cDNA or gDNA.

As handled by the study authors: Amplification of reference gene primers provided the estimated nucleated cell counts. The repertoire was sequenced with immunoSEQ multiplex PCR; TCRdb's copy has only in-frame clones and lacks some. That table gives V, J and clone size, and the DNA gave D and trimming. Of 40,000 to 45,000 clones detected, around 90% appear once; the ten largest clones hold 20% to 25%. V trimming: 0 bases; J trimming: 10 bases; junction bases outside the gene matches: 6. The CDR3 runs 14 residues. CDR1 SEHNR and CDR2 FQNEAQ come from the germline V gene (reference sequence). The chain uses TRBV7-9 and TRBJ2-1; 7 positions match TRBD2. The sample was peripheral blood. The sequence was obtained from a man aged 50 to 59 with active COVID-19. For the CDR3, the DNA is TGTGCCAGCAGCTTAGCGGCGGGAGAAAAGGAGCAGTTCTTC. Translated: CASSLAAGEKEQFF.